The 13 T cell receptor beta chains below all came from one sample that was sequenced in a study of cytomegalovirus exposure and HLA in healthy donors. Data came from immunoSEQ multiplex PCR; TCRdb stores just in-frame clones and leaves some out. This table holds 130,000 or so clones, roughly 91% found once. The sample comprised PBMCs. The receptors were sampled from a man younger than 40 in good health and CMV-seronegative.

This chain joins TRBV28 and TRBJ2-7; 8 bases are a match to TRBD1. V lost 6 bases to trimming and J lost 1 base; unmatched junction nucleotides: 5. The CDR3 length is 14 residues. CDR1 and CDR2 (germline): MDHEN, SYDVKM. For the CDR3, the DNA is TGTGCCAGCAGGTTCAGGGACAGGTCCTACGAGCAGTACTTC. Translating gives CASRFRDRSYEQYF.

This chain connects TRBV14 to TRBJ2-7, with D hard to call. V was pared by 2 bases and J by 2 bases, with 13 bases between. Germline V CDR1 and CDR2: SGHDN, FVKESK. The length of the CDR3 is 15 residues. In nucleotides, the CDR3 is TGTGCCAGCAGCCAACTTGGCAGTGGGCCCTACGAGCAGTACTTC. It encodes CASSQLGSGPYEQYF.

This chain uses TRBV27 with TRBJ2-7, with D possibly TRBD2 on 6 matching bases. Trimming took 5 bases from V and 1 from J, leaving 12 bases between them. This CDR3 has 14 amino acids. The germline CDR1 and CDR2 sequences are MNHEY and SMNVEV (reference sequence). Here the CDR3 reads CASSRWGDSYEQYF. In nucleotides, the CDR3 is TGTGCCAGCAGTCGATGGGGGGATTCCTACGAGCAGTACTTC.

Note on this clone: The sample has other DNA sequences that encode this CDR3 too. V gene TRBV18 combines with J gene TRBJ1-1, with TRBD1 as a possible D gene (6 bases). Looked up from germline, CDR1 is KGHSH and CDR2 is LQKENI. The V end was cut by 6 bases, the J end by 1 base, with 12 bases between. The CDR3 length is 14 residues. The CDR3 is CASSPGQGNTEAFF. CDR3 coding DNA: TGTGCCAGCTCGCCGGGACAAGGGAACACTGAAGCTTTCTTT.

The chain's CDR3 is CASSPDREPYGYTF. The CDR3 nucleotides read TGTGCCAGCTCACCAGACAGGGAACCGTATGGCTACACCTTC. V usage is TRBV18 and J usage is TRBJ1-2; TRBD1 aligns across 7 bases. The CDR3 consists of 14 residues. The trim removed 2 bases at V and 5 bases at J, leaving 5 bases unmatched. Germline V gene data show CDR1 as KGHSH and CDR2 as LQKENI.

The genes are TRBV11-2 and TRBJ2-1, with 7 positions matching TRBD2. Germline V gene data show CDR1 as SGHAT and CDR2 as FQNNGV. J gave up 8 bases and V 5 bases, and 9 bases lay outside the gene matches. The CDR3 is made up of 14 amino acids. CDR3 loop: CASSRGLPGDEQFF. The CDR3 coding sequence is TGTGCCAGCAGCCGGGGACTACCGGGGGATGAGCAGTTCTTC.

The rearrangement links TRBV2 to TRBJ2-1, with 9 nucleotides matching TRBD2. In germline, CDR1 is SNHLY, CDR2 FYNNEI. The CDR3 loop spans 15 amino acids. Trimming took 8 bases from V and 2 from J; bases not matched to a gene: 7. Here the CDR3 DNA reads TGTGCCAGCTTGAGCGGGGGGTCCACCTACAATGAGCAGTTCTTC. Its protein is CASLSGGSTYNEQFF.

The V gene is TRBV6-5, the J gene TRBJ2-5; TRBD1 matches at 9 bases. V dropped 2 bases and J dropped 5; count of bases not matched to a gene: 9. The CDR3 length is 16 residues. CDR1 MNHEY and CDR2 SVGAGI come from the germline V gene. CDR3 nucleotide sequence: TGTGCCAGCAGTTACCAAGGGACAGGGACCGTCGAGACCCAGTACTTC. Protein: CASSYQGTGTVETQYF.

This sequence joins TRBV7-9 and TRBJ2-1, with no clear D. The germline CDR1 and CDR2 sequences are SEHNR and FQNEAQ (reference sequence). The CDR3 runs to 13 residues. Trimming removed 1 base at V and 4 bases at J, with 5 bases between. The CDR3 sequence: CASSLVLYNEQFF. In nucleotides, the CDR3 is TGTGCCAGCAGCTTAGTTCTATACAATGAGCAGTTCTTC.

On this clone itself: The DNA is omitted, as the CDR3 cannot be located on it reliably, and the CDR3 follows TCRdb's listing. V usage is TRBV7-9 and J usage is TRBJ1-3; the listed D gene, TRBD1, was not tested against the DNA. The CDR3 is 13 residues long, ends included. The germline V gene has CDR1 SEHNR and CDR2 FQNEAQ (reference sequence). The CDR3 protein is CASSFGSGNTIYF.

The rearrangement uses TRBV7-2 and TRBJ1-1, with 9 bases fitting TRBD1. V shed 2 bases and J 4 bases; nucleotides not matched to a gene: 2. The germline V gene has CDR1 SGHTA and CDR2 FQGNSA. The CDR3 has 14 amino acids. CDR3 region: CASSLQTGGTEAFF. CDR3 DNA sequence: TGTGCCAGCAGCTTACAGACAGGGGGCACTGAAGCTTTCTTT.

V is TRBV7-3 and J is TRBJ1-2; TRBD1 matches 8 bases. This CDR3 has 13 amino acids. The J segment lost 9 bases and the V segment lost 3 bases, leaving 6 bases of the junction unmatched. Germline V CDR1 and CDR2: SGHTA, FQGTGA. DNA for the CDR3: TGTGCCAGCAGCTTCGATGACAGGGGAAGCTACACCTTC. Its translation: CASSFDDRGSYTF.

The rearrangement uses TRBV13 and TRBJ2-1; TRBD2 is a possible D gene (7 bases). Germline assignment: CDR1 PRHDT and CDR2 FYEKMQ (reference sequence). The CDR3 has 15 amino acids. Trimming removed 5 bases at V and 0 bases at J, with 11 bases between. DNA of the CDR3: TGTGCCAGCAGCCCCCGGGGGGCCTCCTACAATGAGCAGTTCTTC. Translation: CASSPRGASYNEQFF.